The rows below give T cell receptor beta chains drawn from one sample of a study of T cell responses to AZD1222 COVID-19 vaccine. Sequencing used immunoSEQ multiplex PCR; TCRdb keeps in-frame clones, though not all of them. The table shows some 150,000 clones, with 94% occurring only once. This specimen was peripheral blood, taken on day 0 of AZD1222 vaccination. Receptors originate from an adult in good health. CDR3s include the opening cysteine and the closing phenylalanine or tryptophan. The order of the fields is clone size, CDR3 length, D gene, V gene, J gene, CDR3 DNA, CDR3 protein. A D gene is named only where the DNA matches it firmly. A row's size may be missing; if present it is once, few, many or a size class.

NA,16,NA,TRBV10-3,TRBJ1-2,TGTGCCATCAGTGAGTCGACAGGTGGTGAAGTCAATGGCTACACCTTC,CAISESTGGEVNGYTF
NA,15,TRBD1,TRBV6-5,TRBJ1-2,TGTGCCAGCAGTTACGATACAGGGGGCAGCTATGGCTACACCTTC,CASSYDTGGSYGYTF
NA,19,TRBD2,TRBV6-2/TRBV6-3,TRBJ2-1,TGTGCCAGCAGTTACCCCCTAACTAGCGGGCCATCCTCCTACAATGAGCAGTTCTTC,CASSYPLTSGPSSYNEQFF
NA,13,NA,TRBV7-9,TRBJ1-4,TGTGCCAGCAGCTTAGGACAGAATGAAAAACTGTTTTTT,CASSLGQNEKLFF
NA,14,NA,TRBV6-2/TRBV6-3,TRBJ2-1,TGTGCCAGCAGTCTTCCTATGGAGAGTGATGAGCAGTTCTTC,CASSLPMESDEQFF
NA,14,TRBD2,TRBV19,TRBJ2-1,TGTGCCAGTAGTCTAGCGGGAGCCAGCGATGAGCAGTTCTTC,CASSLAGASDEQFF
NA,12,NA,TRBV19,TRBJ2-3,TGTGCCAGTGAAGGGAGCACAGATACGCAGTATTTT,CASEGSTDTQYF
NA,11,NA,TRBV7-6,TRBJ2-1,TGTGCCAGCAGCTCCAATTTAGAGCAGTTCTTC,CASSSNLEQFF
NA,13,NA,TRBV7-9,TRBJ1-1,TGTGCCAGCAGCTTCGGGCTTAACACTGAAGCTTTCTTT,CASSFGLNTEAFF
NA,14,NA,TRBV3-1/TRBV3-2,TRBJ1-1,TGTGCCAGCAGCCAAGATATGCAGAACACTGAAGCTTTCTTT,CASSQDMQNTEAFF
NA,13,NA,TRBV7-9,TRBJ1-1,TGTGCCAGCAGCTACAACGGGGGTGCTGAAGCTTTCTTT,CASSYNGGAEAFF
NA,12,NA,TRBV10-3,TRBJ2-1,TGTGCCATCAGCTCGCAGGGAGTTGAGCAGTTCTTC,CAISSQGVEQFF
NA,17,NA,TRBV4-1,TRBJ2-3,TGCGCCAGCAGTCCTTCTCACCTGTCGTGGGGCCGGGATACGCAGTATTTT,CASSPSHLSWGRDTQYF
NA,13,NA,TRBV12-3/TRBV12-4,TRBJ1-5,TGTGCCAGCGGGGGGGGAGCAGGTCAGCCCCAGCATTTT,CASGGGAGQPQHF
NA,15,TRBD1,TRBV19,TRBJ1-2,TGTGCCAGTAGTACGACCGGGACAGGGAACTATGGCTACACCTTC,CASSTTGTGNYGYTF
NA,16,TRBD1,TRBV5-4,TRBJ1-3,TGTGCCAGCAGCTCCGCAGGGGGACGGCCTGGAAACACCATATATTTT,CASSSAGGRPGNTIYF
NA,14,NA,TRBV3-1/TRBV3-2,TRBJ1-5,TGTGCCAGCAGCCAGAAAGGGTTGAGTCAGCCCCAGCATTTT,CASSQKGLSQPQHF
once,17,NA,TRBV5-8,TRBJ1-4,TGTGCCAGCAGCTTGGCGATGTATTTGGGCCTTAATGAAAAACTGTTTTTT,CASSLAMYLGLNEKLFF
NA,15,NA,TRBV24-1,TRBJ2-1,TGTGCCACCAGTGATTTGCAGGATTCCTACAATGAGCAGTTCTTC,CATSDLQDSYNEQFF
NA,16,NA,TRBV18,TRBJ1-1,TGTGCTACGACTGACAGTTTGGGAAGCATGAACACTGAAGCTTTCTTT,CATTDSLGSMNTEAFF
NA,14,NA,TRBV14,TRBJ1-6,TGTGCCAGCAGCCAAAGATTGGGGGGTGGACCCCTCCACTTT,CASSQRLGGGPLHF
NA,13,NA,TRBV12-3/TRBV12-4,TRBJ1-1,TGTGCCAGCAGTCTCAGGGGTAACACTGAAGCTTTCTTT,CASSLRGNTEAFF
NA,13,TRBD1,TRBV19,TRBJ1-2,TGTGCCAGTAGTGGGGACAGGGGATATGGCTACACCTTC,CASSGDRGYGYTF
NA,14,TRBD2,TRBV27,TRBJ2-1,TGTGCCAGCAGCCTTCTAGCGGCATACAATGAGCAGTTCTTC,CASSLLAAYNEQFF
NA,15,NA,TRBV9,TRBJ2-2,TGTGCCAGCAGCGTAGGCGGGACTTACACCGGGGAGCTGTTTTTT,CASSVGGTYTGELFF
NA,14,NA,TRBV19,TRBJ1-4,TGTGCCAGTAGCTGGGGTGCAACTAATGAAAAACTGTTTTTT,CASSWGATNEKLFF
NA,11,NA,TRBV12-3/TRBV12-4,TRBJ1-4,TGTGCCAGCAGTTTAAATGAAAAACTGTTTTTT,CASSLNEKLFF
NA,13,NA,TRBV30,TRBJ2-1,TGTGCCTGGAGTGTATTCTCCAACAATGAGCAGTTCTTC,CAWSVFSNNEQFF
NA,14,TRBD1,TRBV18,TRBJ1-6,TGTGCCAGCTCACCATCCAGGGGGAATTCACCCCTCCACTTT,CASSPSRGNSPLHF
NA,17,TRBD1,TRBV5-5,TRBJ1-2,TGTGCCAGCACCCGCCAGGGACAGAGGTACTCTAACTATGGCTACACCTTC,CASTRQGQRYSNYGYTF
NA,15,NA,TRBV5-1,TRBJ2-2,TGCGCCAGCAGCTTGGCAGCATCCAACACCGGGGAGCTGTTTTTT,CASSLAASNTGELFF
NA,12,NA,TRBV11-2,TRBJ2-1,TGTGCAACGGCGGCTTCCAGGAATGAGCAGTTCTTC,CATAASRNEQFF
once,15,NA,TRBV6-2/TRBV6-3,TRBJ1-3,TGTGCCAGCAGTTCCGGGACGAACACTGGAAACACCATATATTTT,CASSSGTNTGNTIYF
NA,13,NA,TRBV6-5,TRBJ1-2,TGTGCCAGCAGTTACTCAAACAGCTATGGCTACACCTTC,CASSYSNSYGYTF
NA,14,NA,TRBV6-2/TRBV6-3,TRBJ2-3,TGTGCCAGCAGTTACTCAGGGAGCACAGATACGCAGTATTTT,CASSYSGSTDTQYF
NA,11,NA,TRBV29-1,TRBJ1-2,TGCAGCGTTCCCCACCCCGCTGGCTACACCTTC,CSVPHPAGYTF
NA,15,NA,TRBV2,TRBJ2-1,TGTGCCAGCAGTGAAGATAGCGGATCCTACAATGAGCAGTTCTTC,CASSEDSGSYNEQFF
NA,13,NA,TRBV12-3/TRBV12-4,TRBJ1-5,TGTGCCAGCAGTTTAGTGGGCAATCAGCCCCAGCATTTT,CASSLVGNQPQHF
NA,13,NA,TRBV7-8,TRBJ2-5,TGTGCCAGCAGCTTAGCGGGCCGAGAGACCCAGTACTTC,CASSLAGRETQYF